The sequence of this TCR beta chain was determined in a study of cytomegalovirus exposure and HLA in healthy donors. Comment on this clone: Its matching antigen is unknown.

Whole-study results and caveats: It was 160 or so TCR beta chains that were listed as cytomegalovirus-associated.

With 2 bases removed from V and 5 bases from J, the gap between germline ends came to 12 bases. The CDR3 extends over 14 amino acids. Germline CDR1 is MNHEY and CDR2 is SMNVEV (reference sequence). Vbeta (60) and Jbeta (13) primers were used in the PCR. Libraries were prepared by immunoSEQ multiplex PCR; TCRdb keeps only in-frame clonotypes and omits some of them. The sample contains 100,000 to 150,000 clones, about three quarters of which appear only once. The TCR sequence derives from a woman aged 40 to 55 in good health and CMV-seropositive. The sequenced sample was PBMCs. The V gene is TRBV27, the J gene TRBJ1-1; TRBD1 might be the D (6 bases). The CDR3 DNA sequence: TGTGCCAGCAGTTTAGGTGGGGGCTTGACTGAAGCTTTCTTT. Protein sequence: CASSLGGGLTEAFF.